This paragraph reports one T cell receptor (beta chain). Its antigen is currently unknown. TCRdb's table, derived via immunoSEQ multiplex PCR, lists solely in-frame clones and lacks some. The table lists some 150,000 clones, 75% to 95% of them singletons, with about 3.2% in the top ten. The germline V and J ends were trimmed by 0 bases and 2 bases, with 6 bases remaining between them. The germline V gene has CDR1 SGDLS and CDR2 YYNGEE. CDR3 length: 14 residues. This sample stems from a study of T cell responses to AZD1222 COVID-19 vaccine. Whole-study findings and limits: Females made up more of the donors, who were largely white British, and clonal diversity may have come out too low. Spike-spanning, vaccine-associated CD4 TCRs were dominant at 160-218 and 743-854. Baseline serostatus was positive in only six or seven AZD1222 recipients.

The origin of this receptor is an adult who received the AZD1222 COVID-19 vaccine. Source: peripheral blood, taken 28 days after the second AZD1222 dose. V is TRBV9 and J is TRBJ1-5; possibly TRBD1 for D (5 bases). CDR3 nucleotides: TGTGCCAGCAGCGTAGGGGGGGGCAATCAGCCCCAGCATTTT. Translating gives CASSVGGGNQPQHF.